This T cell receptor beta chain comes out of a study of T cells in Graves' hyperthyroidism and ophthalmopathy. Study-wide points: Blood also contained most expanded thyroid clonotypes above 0.001.

It was RNA transcripts that yielded the amplified TCR beta CDR3 regions. When the TCR CDR3 underwent first-round RT-PCR, the HTBI primer set was used. TCRdb fed the multiplex PCR reads into MiXCR, producing one record per CDR3 protein. This sample has some 370,000 distinct CDR3 sequences; about 17% occur once, and the top ten carry almost 35%. Initially, at the first diagnosis of hyperthyroidism and before any ophthalmopathy symptoms, blood was sampled. As regards this clonotype: Its antigen remains unidentified.

The source is a woman in her thirties with Graves' hyperthyroidism that later progressed to Graves' ophthalmopathy. What was sequenced was blood.

This chain's CDR3 is CASSRPTPFFQETQYF. The CDR3 DNA follows: TGTGCCAGCAGCCGCCCGACCCCATTCTTCCAAGAGACCCAGTACTTC. This sequence joins TRBV14 and TRBJ2-5; D gene uncertain. V gave up 4 bases and J gave up 1 base, with 16 bases separating them. This CDR3 is 16 amino acids long. CDR1 and CDR2 (germline): SGHDN, FVKESK.